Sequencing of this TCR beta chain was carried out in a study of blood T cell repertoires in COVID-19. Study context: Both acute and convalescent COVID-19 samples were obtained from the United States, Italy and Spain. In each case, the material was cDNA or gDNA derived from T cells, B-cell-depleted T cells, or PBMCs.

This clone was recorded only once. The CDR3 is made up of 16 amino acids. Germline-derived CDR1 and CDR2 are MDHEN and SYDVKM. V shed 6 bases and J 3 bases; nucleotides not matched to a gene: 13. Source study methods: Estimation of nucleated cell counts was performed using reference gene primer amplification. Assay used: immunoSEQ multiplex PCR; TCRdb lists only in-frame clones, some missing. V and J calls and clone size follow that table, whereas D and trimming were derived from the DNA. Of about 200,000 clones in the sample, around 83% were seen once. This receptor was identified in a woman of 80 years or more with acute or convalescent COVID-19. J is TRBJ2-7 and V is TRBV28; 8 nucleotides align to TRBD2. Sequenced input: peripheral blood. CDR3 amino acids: CASSLPPAGGFYEQYF. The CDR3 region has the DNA TGTGCCAGCAGCTTACCGCCGGCGGGAGGTTTCTACGAGCAGTACTTC.